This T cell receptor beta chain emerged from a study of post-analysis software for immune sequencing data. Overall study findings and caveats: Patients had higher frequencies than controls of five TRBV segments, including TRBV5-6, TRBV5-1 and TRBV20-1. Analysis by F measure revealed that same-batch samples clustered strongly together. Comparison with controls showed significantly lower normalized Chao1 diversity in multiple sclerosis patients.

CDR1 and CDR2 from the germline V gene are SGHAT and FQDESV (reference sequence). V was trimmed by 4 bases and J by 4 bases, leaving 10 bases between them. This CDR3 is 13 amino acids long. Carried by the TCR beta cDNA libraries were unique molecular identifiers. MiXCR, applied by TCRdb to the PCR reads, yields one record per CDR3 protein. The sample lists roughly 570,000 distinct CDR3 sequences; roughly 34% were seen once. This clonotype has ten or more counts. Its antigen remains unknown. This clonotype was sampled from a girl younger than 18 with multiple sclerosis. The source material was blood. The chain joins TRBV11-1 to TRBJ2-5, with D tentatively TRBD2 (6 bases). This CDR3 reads CASSSFSGETQYF. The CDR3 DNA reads TGTGCCAGCAGCTCCTTTAGCGGAGAGACCCAGTACTTC.